This T cell receptor (beta chain) is from a study of vaccination and CD4 T cells after COVID-19. Study information: The convalescents comprised six males and four females, two of them Hispanic. After vaccination, a few convalescent patients were sampled at day 14 and at days 161 to 241. Median draw time for post-COVID samples was 85 to 110 days post-diagnosis (range 35 to 161). A median of around 73 days (range 14 to 241) separated dose two from the taking of post-vaccine samples.

In germline, CDR1 is SNHLY, CDR2 FYNNEI. The J segment lost 6 bases and the V segment lost 5 bases, leaving 15 bases of the junction unmatched. CDR3 length equals 16 residues. This sample's time point: late sampling 161 to 241 days after vaccination in a few convalescent patients. TCRdb re-derived calls from the PCR reads in MiXCR, one entry per CDR3 protein. The sample holds 30,000 to 40,000 distinct CDR3 sequences, around 35% seen once. The sequence derives from a human donor who had recovered from COVID-19. The source material was CD4+ T cells from blood, sampled about 7 months after SARS-CoV-2 vaccination. The chain combines TRBV2 with TRBJ2-7, with 8 bases matching TRBD2. CDR3 protein: CASSYEDGRAEFEQYF. The CDR3 DNA sequence: TGTGCCAGCAGTTACGAAGACGGGAGGGCCGAGTTCGAGCAGTACTTC.